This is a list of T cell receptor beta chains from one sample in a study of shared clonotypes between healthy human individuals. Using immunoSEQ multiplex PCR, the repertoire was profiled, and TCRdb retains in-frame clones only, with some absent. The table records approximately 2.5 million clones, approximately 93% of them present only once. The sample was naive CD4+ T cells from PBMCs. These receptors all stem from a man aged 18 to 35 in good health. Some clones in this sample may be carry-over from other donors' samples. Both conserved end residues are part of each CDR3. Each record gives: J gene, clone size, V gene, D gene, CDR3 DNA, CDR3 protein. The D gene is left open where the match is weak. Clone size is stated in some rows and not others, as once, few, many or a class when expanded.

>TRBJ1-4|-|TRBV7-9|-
TGTGCCAGCAGGCCGCCCGGACGGTTTCCTGAAAAACTGTTTTTT
CASRPPGRFPEKLFF
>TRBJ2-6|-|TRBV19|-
TGTGCCAGTAGTACCCCGGGACGGAGCTCTGGGGCCAACGTCCTGACTTTC
CASSTPGRSSGANVLTF
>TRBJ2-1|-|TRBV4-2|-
TGTGCCAGCAGCCTACTTCTAGGGAATGAGCAGTTCTTC
CASSLLLGNEQFF
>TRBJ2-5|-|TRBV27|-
TGTGCCAGCAGTTTTCTTAGGGGGGAGACCCAGTACTTC
CASSFLRGETQYF
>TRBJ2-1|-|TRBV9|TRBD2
TGTGCCAGCAGCGTAGTAACTAGCGGTGAGCAGTTCTTC
CASSVVTSGEQFF
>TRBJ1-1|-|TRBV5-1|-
TGCGCCAGCAGCTGGTTTCGGGGGGACACTGAAGCTTTCTTT
CASSWFRGDTEAFF
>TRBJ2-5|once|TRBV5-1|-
TGCGCCAGCAGCGGAACTAGCCTGTGGGAGACCCAGTACTTC
CASSGTSLWETQYF
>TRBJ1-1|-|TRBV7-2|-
TGTGCCAGCAGCCCCTATACACTATGGGACACTGAAGCTTTCTTT
CASSPYTLWDTEAFF
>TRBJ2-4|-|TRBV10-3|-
TGTGCCATCAATTCAGGGGCTGGAAAAAACATTCAGTACTTC
CAINSGAGKNIQYF
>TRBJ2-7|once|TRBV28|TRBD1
TGTGCCAGCAGTTTTATCGACAGGGAAAGGGGCAAGCAGTACTTC
CASSFIDRERGKQYF
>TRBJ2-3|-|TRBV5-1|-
TGCGCCAGCAGGATAGGGACTAGCACAGATACGCAGTATTTT
CASRIGTSTDTQYF
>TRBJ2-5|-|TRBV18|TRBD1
TGTGCCAGCTCATCGGGACAGGGGGCAGTTGGGACCCAGTACTTC
CASSSGQGAVGTQYF
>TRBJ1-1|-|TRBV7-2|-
TGTGCCAGCAGTTTAGGACTCTACACTGAAGCTTTCTTT
CASSLGLYTEAFF
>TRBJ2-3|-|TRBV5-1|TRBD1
TGCGCCAGCAGCCGAGGGACAGGGAGTACAGATACGCAGTATTTT
CASSRGTGSTDTQYF
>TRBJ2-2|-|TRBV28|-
TGTGCCAGCAGTACCGAATCACTAGGTACCGGGGAGCTGTTTTTT
CASSTESLGTGELFF
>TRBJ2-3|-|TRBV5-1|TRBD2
TGCGCCAGCACTGGGCTAGCGGGGGGCACAGATACGCAGTATTTT
CASTGLAGGTDTQYF
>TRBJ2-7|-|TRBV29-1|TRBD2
TGCAGCGTGGAGACTAGCGGGAGTCGGATTTACGAGCAGTACTTC
CSVETSGSRIYEQYF
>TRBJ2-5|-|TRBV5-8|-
TGTGCCAGCAGCTACATAAAGACCCAGTACTTC
CASSYIKTQYF
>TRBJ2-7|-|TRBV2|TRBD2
TGTGCCAGCACGGGGTTCCGCGGGGGGCGGGAGCAGTACTTC
CASTGFRGGREQYF
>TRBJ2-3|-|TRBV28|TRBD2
TGTGCCAGCATCCCATCTAGCGGGAGTACAGATACGCAGTATTTT
CASIPSSGSTDTQYF
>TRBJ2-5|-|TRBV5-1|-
TGCGCCAGCAGCCTCCCCCGGCAGGGAATCCAAGAGACCCAGTACTTC
CASSLPRQGIQETQYF
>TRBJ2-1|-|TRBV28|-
TGTGCCAGCAGTTTATCTACCACCTTTACTAATGAGCAGTTCTTC
CASSLSTTFTNEQFF
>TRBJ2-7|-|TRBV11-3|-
TGTGCCAGCAGCCTTTCACGGGGCGAAGGTTCTGAGCAGTACTTC
CASSLSRGEGSEQYF
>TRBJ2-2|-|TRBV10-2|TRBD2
TGCGCCAGCAATAGCGGGAGTCTTCCCGGGGAGCTGTTTTTT
CASNSGSLPGELFF
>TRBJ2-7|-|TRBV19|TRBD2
TGTGCCAGTAGTATATCTAGCGGGAGGACCCCCTACGAGCAGTACTTC
CASSISSGRTPYEQYF
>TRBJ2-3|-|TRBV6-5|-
TGTGCCAGCAGCCCCAGGGGCCAAGATACGCAGTATTTT
CASSPRGQDTQYF
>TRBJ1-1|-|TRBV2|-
TGTGCCAGCAGTGAAATTTTCCGGAACACTGAAGCTTTCTTT
CASSEIFRNTEAFF
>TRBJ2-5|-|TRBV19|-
TGTGCCAGTAGTCAAAGCTACCAAGAGACCCAGTACTTC
CASSQSYQETQYF
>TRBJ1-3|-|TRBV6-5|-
TGTGCCAGCAGTACGGGACACCTATCCTTTGACATATATTTT
CASSTGHLSFDIYF
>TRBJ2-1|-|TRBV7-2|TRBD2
TGTGCCAGCAGCTTAGTGGGACTAGCGGGAGGTACCTACAATGAGCAGTTCTTC
CASSLVGLAGGTYNEQFF
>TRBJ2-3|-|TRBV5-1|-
TGCGCCAGCAGCTTGGCCACGGACCAGGATACGCAGTATTTT
CASSLATDQDTQYF
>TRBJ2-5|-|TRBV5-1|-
TGCGCCAGCAGCGAGACCTCCTTAGGGACCCAGTACTTC
CASSETSLGTQYF
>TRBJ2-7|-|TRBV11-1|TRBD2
TGTGCCAGCAGCCAGGGACTAGCGGATACCTACGAGCAGTACTTC
CASSQGLADTYEQYF
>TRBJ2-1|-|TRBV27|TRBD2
TGTGCCAGCACTGGGGGCGGGAGGGCCCGGAAGTTCTTC
CASTGGGRARKFF
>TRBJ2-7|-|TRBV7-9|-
TGTGCCAGCAGCTTAGGGGTCGGGAGCTCCTACGAGCAGTACTTC
CASSLGVGSSYEQYF
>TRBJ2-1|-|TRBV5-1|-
TGCGCCAGCAGCTTGGGTGTAGATTTGGCTAATGAGCAGTTCTTC
CASSLGVDLANEQFF
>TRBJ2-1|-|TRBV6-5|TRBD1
TGTGCCAGCAGTTACGGGGGACAGGGCTACAATGAGCAGTTCTTC
CASSYGGQGYNEQFF
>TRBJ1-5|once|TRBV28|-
TGTGCCAGCAGTTATGTTCTCCTGTCACAAAATAGCAATCAGCCCCAGCATTTT
CASSYVLLSQNSNQPQHF
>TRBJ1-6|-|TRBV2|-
TGTGCCAGCAGTCGATCGGGGGGTTATAATTCACCCCTCCACTTT
CASSRSGGYNSPLHF
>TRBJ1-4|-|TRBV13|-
TGTGCCAGCAGCCACATCTCGGATCGCGGTGAAAAACTGTTTTTT
CASSHISDRGEKLFF
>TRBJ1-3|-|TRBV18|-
TGTGCCAGCTCACCCGGGGTCCGCTCTGGAAACACCATATATTTT
CASSPGVRSGNTIYF
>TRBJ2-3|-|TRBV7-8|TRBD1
TGTGCCAGCAGCCATATTGGGACAGGGCTGGGAGATACGCAGTATTTT
CASSHIGTGLGDTQYF
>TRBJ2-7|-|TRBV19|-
TGTGCCAGTAGCCCACGGGGCGTCTACGAGCAGTACTTC
CASSPRGVYEQYF
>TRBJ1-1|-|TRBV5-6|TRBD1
TGTGCCAGCAGCTTGAGGGGGCTGACGAACACTGAAGCTTTCTTT
CASSLRGLTNTEAFF
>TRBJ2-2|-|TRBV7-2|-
TGTGCCAGCAGCTTACTTCGTGCCGGGGAGCTGTTTTTT
CASSLLRAGELFF
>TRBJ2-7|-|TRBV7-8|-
TGTGCCAGCAGCTTAGAGGCCGCGTCCTACGAGCAGTACTTC
CASSLEAASYEQYF
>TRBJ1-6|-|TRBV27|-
TGTGCCAGCAGTTTGGGACCTGCTTGGGATTCACCCCTCCACTTT
CASSLGPAWDSPLHF
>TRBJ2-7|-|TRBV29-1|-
TGCAGCGTTGTTGTGGTCGGACCGTACGAGCAGTACTTC
CSVVVVGPYEQYF
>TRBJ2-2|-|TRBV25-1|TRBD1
TGTGCCAGCAGTGACCTTGGGGTCCGGGACAGGGGGACACGGGAGCTGTTTTTT
CASSDLGVRDRGTRELFF
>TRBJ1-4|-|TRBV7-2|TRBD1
TGTGCCAGCAGCTTGTCCGGGACAGGGGGTAATTATGAAAAACTGTTTTTT
CASSLSGTGGNYEKLFF
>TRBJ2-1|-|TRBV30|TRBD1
TGTGCCTGGAGGTTCGGACAGGGGGTCTCCTACAATGAGCAGTTCTTC
CAWRFGQGVSYNEQFF
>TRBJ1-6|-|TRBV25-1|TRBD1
TGTGCCAGCAGTCAGGGGGACGATTCACCCCTCCACTTT
CASSQGDDSPLHF
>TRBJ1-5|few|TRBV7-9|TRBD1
TGTGCCAGCAGCGGGACAGGGGTTCAGCCCCAGCATTTT
CASSGTGVQPQHF
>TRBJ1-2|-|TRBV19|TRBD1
TGTGCCAGTAGTATAGATGGGGACAGGCCGCGGAGTGGCTACACCTTC
CASSIDGDRPRSGYTF
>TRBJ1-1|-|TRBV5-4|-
TGTGCCAGCAGCTCGGATCAGGGGTTGGTAGCTTTCTTT
CASSSDQGLVAFF